The 27 T cell receptor beta chains below were found in one sample sequenced in a study of shared clonotypes between healthy human individuals. Repertoires were generated with immunoSEQ multiplex PCR, while TCRdb's copy carries only in-frame clones and drops some. The data contain some 1 million clones, about 70% of them singletons. The sequencing input was memory CD4+ T cells sorted from blood. The subset was: CD45RA-negative fraction. All receptors come from a man aged 18 to 29 in good health.

V and J are TRBV27 and TRBJ2-7; D is possibly TRBD2 (5 bases). CDR1 and CDR2 from the germline V gene are MNHEY and SMNVEV (reference sequence). Trimming removed 8 bases at V and 6 bases at J, with 11 bases between. The CDR3 runs to 11 residues. CDR3 nucleotides: TGTGCCAGCTTTAGGGAGCTCGAGCAGTACTTC. Translation gives CASFRELEQYF.

The rearrangement joins TRBV18 to TRBJ1-4; tentative D call: TRBD1 (5 bases). V was cut by 2 bases and J by 3 bases, with 13 bases left in between. From germline, CDR1 is KGHSH and CDR2 LQKENI. The CDR3 is made up of 16 amino acids. The CDR3 DNA sequence: TGTGCCAGCTCACCATCTCGGGGACGTGCTAATGAAAAACTGTTTTTT. This translates into CASSPSRGRANEKLFF. The full variable domain, completed using reference TRBV18 and TRBJ1-4, is NAGVMQNPRHLVRRRGQEARLRCSPMKGHSHVYWYRQLPEEGLKFMVYLQKENIIDESGMPKERFSAEFPKEGPSILRIQQVVRGDSAAYFCASSPSRGRANEKLFFGSGTQLSVL.

This clone has only a few counts. The gene calls are TRBV5-5 and TRBJ1-2, with D maybe TRBD1 (6 bases). The CDR3 spans 14 residues. V was clipped by 0 bases and J by 2 bases, with 8 bases between them. Per germline, CDR1 SGHKS and CDR2 YYEKEE (reference sequence). The CDR3, as DNA: TGTGCCAGCAGCTTGGACGGGGGCAACTATGGCTACACCTTC. Its protein is CASSLDGGNYGYTF. The full variable domain, in which reference TRBV5-5 and TRBJ1-2 provide the parts outside the CDR3, is DAGVTQSPTHLIKTRGQQVTLRCSPISGHKSVSWYQQVLGQGPQFIFQYYEKEERGRGNFPDRFSARQFPNYSSELNVNALLLGDSALYLCASSLDGGNYGYTFGSGTRLTVV.

V usage is TRBV18 and J usage is TRBJ2-3; D remains ambiguous. The CDR3 consists of 16 residues. CDR1 is KGHSH and CDR2 is LQKENI in the germline V gene. V was pared by 1 base and J by 2 bases, with 13 bases between. The CDR3 coding sequence is TGTGCCAGCTCACCACGGGCTACCCAAACCACAGATACGCAGTATTTT. Encoded protein: CASSPRATQTTDTQYF. The variable domain in full, completed from reference TRBV18 and TRBJ2-3, reads NAGVMQNPRHLVRRRGQEARLRCSPMKGHSHVYWYRQLPEEGLKFMVYLQKENIIDESGMPKERFSAEFPKEGPSILRIQQVVRGDSAAYFCASSPRATQTTDTQYFGPGTRLTVL.

The J gene is TRBJ2-1, the V gene TRBV5-1, with 8 positions matching TRBD1. V lost 1 base and J lost 7; bases outside the gene matches: 10. CDR1 SGHRS and CDR2 YFSETQ come from the germline V gene. The CDR3 totals 16 residues. CDR3 bases: TGCGCCAGCAGCTTGAGTCCCGTGACAGGGGCGAATGAGCAGTTCTTC. Its protein is CASSLSPVTGANEQFF. The full variable domain, its missing parts supplied by reference TRBV5-1 and TRBJ2-1, is KAGVTQTPRYLIKTRGQQVTLSCSPISGHRSVSWYQQTPGQGLQFLFEYFSETQRNKGNFPGRFSGRQFSNSRSEMNVSTLELGDSALYLCASSLSPVTGANEQFFGPGTRLTVL.

The V and J genes are TRBV29-1 and TRBJ2-3; D gene ambiguous. The CDR3 is 16 residues long. The germline V gene encodes CDR1 SQVTM and CDR2 ANQGSEA. V was shortened by 1 base and J by 2 bases, with 16 bases between the two germline ends. CDR3 in DNA: TGCAGCGTTGAAGGAAAGAAGGGATATCCCACAGATACGCAGTATTTT. This sequence encodes CSVEGKKGYPTDTQYF.

This clone was recorded many times. The chain has TRBV14 and TRBJ1-2, with D maybe TRBD1 (6 bases). V was cut by 5 bases and J by 3 bases, with 19 bases left in between. This CDR3 comprises 16 residues. CDR1 and CDR2 from the germline V gene are SGHDN and FVKESK. The CDR3 DNA sequence: TGTGCCAGCAGCGCTAGTCTAGGGGGAAGGGACTATGGCTACACCTTC. Its translation: CASSASLGGRDYGYTF. The full variable domain, completed using reference TRBV14 and TRBJ1-2, is EAGVTQFPSHSVIEKGQTVTLRCDPISGHDNLYWYRRVMGKEIKFLLHFVKESKQDESGMPNNRFLAERTGGTYSTLKVQPAELEDSGVYFCASSASLGGRDYGYTFGSGTRLTVV.

CDR3 sequence reads: CASSLEGGLAGNTIYF. In DNA form, the CDR3 reads TGCGCCAGCAGCCTCGAGGGGGGCTTAGCTGGAAACACCATATATTTT. This chain uses TRBV4-1 with TRBJ1-3; D possibly corresponds to TRBD1 (6 bases). The CDR3 extends over 16 amino acids. The V and J ends lost 4 bases and 2 bases respectively, with 15 bases between them. Germline CDR1 is MGHRA and CDR2 is YSYEKL.

In this sample, this clone turned up a few times. The chain employs TRBV30 and TRBJ2-5; D is possibly TRBD1 (5 bases). The J call may be faulty, since TRBJ2-7 better matches the DNA end. Germline lookup yields CDR1 GTSNPN and CDR2 SVGIG (reference sequence). This CDR3 contains 12 residues. The CDR3 sequence is CAWSRQTYEQYF. CDR3 sequence (DNA): TGTGCCTGGAGTCGACAGACCTACGAGCAGTACTTC.

This chain uses TRBV11-2 with TRBJ2-5, with D tentatively TRBD2 (7 bases). The CDR3 sequence is 14 residues long. Per germline, CDR1 SGHAT and CDR2 FQNNGV. Trimming cost V 1 base and J 4 bases, with 10 bases left between them. CDR3 loop: CASSLAGGTETQYF. The CDR3 DNA is TGTGCCAGCAGCTTAGCGGGGGGCACAGAGACCCAGTACTTC.

The chain employs TRBV4-3 and TRBJ2-1, with 9 bases matching TRBD2. The CDR3 is 15 residues long. The ends lost 4 bases at V and 6 bases at J; junction bases unmatched: 7. Germline-derived CDR1 and CDR2 are LGHNA and YSLEER. Here the CDR3 reads CASSPGGGRANEQFF. The CDR3 DNA reads as TGCGCCAGCAGCCCGGGGGGCGGGAGGGCCAATGAGCAGTTCTTC.

Points on this clone: This same CDR3 is encoded by further DNA sequences in the sample. This chain uses TRBV4-1 with TRBJ2-6; D possibly uses TRBD1 or TRBD2 (5 bases each). Trimming took off 1 base at V and 4 bases at J, with 8 bases between the two ends. Germline CDR1 MGHRA, CDR2 YSYEKL. The CDR3 totals 15 residues. The CDR3 sequence: CASSQAGDGANVLTF. The DNA of the CDR3 is TGCGCCAGCAGCCAAGCCGGGGACGGGGCCAACGTCCTGACTTTC.

This sequence joins TRBV9 and TRBJ2-3; TRBD2 might be the D (5 bases). There are 15 residues in the CDR3. V lost 5 bases, J lost 3 bases, and 16 bases lay in between. Germline V gene lookup returns CDR1 SGDLS and CDR2 YYNGEE. Written as DNA, the CDR3 is TGTGCCAGCAGTGTTGGACTGGAACTAACAGATACGCAGTATTTT. Translating it yields CASSVGLELTDTQYF.

The chain has TRBV15 and TRBJ1-1, with D maybe TRBD1 (5 bases). V lost 1 base and J 5 bases, leaving 11 bases between the germline ends. Germline CDR1 LNHNV, CDR2 YYDKDF (reference sequence). CDR3 length equals 14 residues. CDR3 residues: CATSRGGVTTEAFF. In DNA form, the CDR3 reads TGTGCCACCAGCAGAGGAGGGGTTACGACTGAAGCTTTCTTT. The variable domain in full, with the rest retrieved from reference TRBV15 and TRBJ1-1, is DAMVIQNPRYQVTQFGKPVTLSCSQTLNHNVMYWYQQKSSQAPKLLFHYYDKDFNNEADTPDNFQSRRPNTSFCFLDIRSPGLGDTAMYLCATSRGGVTTEAFFGQGTRLTVV.

The chain joins TRBV9 to TRBJ1-2, with a tentative D call TRBD1 (5 bases). The V gene lost 0 bases and the J gene lost 2 bases, with 8 bases spanning the gap. The germline V gene encodes CDR1 SGDLS and CDR2 YYNGEE. The CDR3 runs to 14 residues. The CDR3 here is CASSVGRGNYGYTF. CDR3 in DNA: TGTGCCAGCAGCGTAGGAAGGGGAAACTATGGCTACACCTTC. The variable domain in full, with the rest retrieved from reference TRBV9 and TRBJ1-2, is DSGVTQTPKHLITATGQRVTLRCSPRSGDLSVYWYQQSLDQGLQFLIQYYNGEERAKGNILERFSAQQFPDLHSELNLSSLELGDSALYFCASSVGRGNYGYTFGSGTRLTVV.

As regards this clone: Other DNA sequences in the sample encode the same CDR3. The chain combines TRBV6-5 with TRBJ1-4, with D hard to call. V was clipped by 6 bases and J by 1 base, with 9 bases between them. This CDR3 is 14 amino acids long. Germline V gives CDR1 MNHEY, CDR2 SVGAGI. The CDR3 region has the DNA TGTGCCAGCAGCCGGCTGGGAACTAATGAAAAACTGTTTTTT. This sequence encodes CASSRLGTNEKLFF.

V usage is TRBV2 and J usage is TRBJ1-6; the match to TRBD1 covers 8 bases. Germline trimming cut 5 bases from V and 11 bases from J; bases unmatched to any gene: 5. CDR1 and CDR2 from the germline V gene are SNHLY and FYNNEI. The CDR3 covers 13 residues. Written as DNA, the CDR3 is TGTGCCAGCAGTATTACAGGGGGGCCACCCCTCCACTTT. Its protein is CASSITGGPPLHF.

The chain has TRBV12-5 and TRBJ2-7; tentatively, D is TRBD1 or TRBD2 (5 bases each). CDR1 LGHNT and CDR2 FRNRAP come from the germline V gene. V lost 0 bases, J lost 1 base, and 10 bases lay in between. The CDR3 has 15 amino acids. The CDR3 DNA follows: TGTGCTAGTGGTTTGGTAGTGGGACCGTCCTACGAGCAGTACTTC. Amino acid sequence: CASGLVVGPSYEQYF.

V usage is TRBV7-2 and J usage is TRBJ2-7; no clear D. CDR1 is SGHTA, CDR2 FQGNSA, per germline. The CDR3 runs 13 residues. V was shortened by 5 bases and J by 6 bases, with 14 bases between the two germline ends. The DNA of the CDR3 is TGTGCCAGCAGCACCGCGGCAAATCCCGAGCAGTACTTC. This translates into CASSTAANPEQYF.

The chain couples TRBV28 to TRBJ2-5; 11 nucleotides match TRBD2. The CDR3 is 15 amino acids. Germline CDR1 MDHEN, CDR2 SYDVKM. V trimming: 5 bases; J trimming: 1 base; junction bases outside the gene matches: 3. The CDR3 DNA sequence: TGTGCCAGCAGTCTAGCGGGGGGATCCCAAGAGACCCAGTACTTC. It specifies CASSLAGGSQETQYF.

The chain combines TRBV6-7 with TRBJ1-4; D call uncertain. TRBV6-7 is an ORF, with its function uncertain. CDR3 length equals 14 residues. V lost 2 bases to trimming and J lost 6 bases, with 10 bases between them. The CDR3 here is CASSYEDKDEKLFF. Written as DNA, the CDR3 is TGTGCCAGCAGTTACGAAGACAAAGATGAAAAACTGTTTTTT.

V is TRBV4-3 and J is TRBJ2-1; weak D call: TRBD2 (6 bases). The CDR3 has 15 residues. Germline lookup yields CDR1 LGHNA and CDR2 YSLEER. The V and J ends lost 3 bases and 0 bases respectively, with 9 bases between them. DNA for the CDR3: TGCGCCAGCAGCCAGGAGACTAGCTCCTACAATGAGCAGTTCTTC. It codes for CASSQETSSYNEQFF.

This clone came up once. The chain has TRBV28 and TRBJ2-7; a weak D match, TRBD2 (6 bases). Per germline, CDR1 MDHEN and CDR2 SYDVKM. The germline V and J ends were trimmed by 7 bases and 7 bases, with 20 bases remaining between them. The CDR3 is made up of 14 amino acids. For the CDR3, the DNA is TGTGCCAGCAAAACCCAGGGAGGTTCCGGTGAGCAGTACTTC. Residues: CASKTQGGSGEQYF.

This clone came up a few times. The rearrangement links TRBV19 to TRBJ1-3, with D unresolved. Trimming removed 5 bases at V and 0 bases at J, with 11 bases between. The CDR3 is 15 amino acids. The germline CDR1 and CDR2 sequences are LNHDA and SQIVND (reference sequence). The CDR3 loop is CASSAVDLSGNTIYF. CDR3 sequence (DNA): TGTGCCAGTAGTGCCGTTGACCTCTCTGGAAACACCATATATTTT.

Notes on this clone: Germline is not matched at one junction end, which may reflect a read error. The rearrangement links TRBV6-5 to TRBJ2-7, with TRBD1 matching over 7 bases. CDR3 length: 14 amino acids. From germline, CDR1 is MNHEY and CDR2 SVGAGI. CDR3 coding DNA: TGTGCCAGCAGTCCACGACAGGGCTTCTACGGGCAGTACTTC. Translating it yields CASSPRQGFYGQYF.

V usage is TRBV14 and J usage is TRBJ2-7; 9 bases align to TRBD1. CDR1 is SGHDN, CDR2 FVKESK, per germline. J lost 7 bases, V lost 3 bases, and 10 bases had no gene match. There are 15 residues in the CDR3. CDR3 region: CASSHLTGGRPEQYF. DNA of the CDR3: TGTGCCAGCAGCCACTTGACAGGGGGTAGGCCGGAGCAGTACTTC.

This sequence joins TRBV6-6 and TRBJ2-5, with D perhaps matching TRBD2 (6 bases). Germline V CDR1 and CDR2: MNHNY, SVGAGI (reference sequence). The germline V and J ends were trimmed by 7 bases and 2 bases, with 11 bases remaining between them. The length of the CDR3 is 13 residues. As DNA, the CDR3 is TGTGCCAGCAACAGTGCGGGGCAAGAGACCCAGTACTTC. This encodes CASNSAGQETQYF.